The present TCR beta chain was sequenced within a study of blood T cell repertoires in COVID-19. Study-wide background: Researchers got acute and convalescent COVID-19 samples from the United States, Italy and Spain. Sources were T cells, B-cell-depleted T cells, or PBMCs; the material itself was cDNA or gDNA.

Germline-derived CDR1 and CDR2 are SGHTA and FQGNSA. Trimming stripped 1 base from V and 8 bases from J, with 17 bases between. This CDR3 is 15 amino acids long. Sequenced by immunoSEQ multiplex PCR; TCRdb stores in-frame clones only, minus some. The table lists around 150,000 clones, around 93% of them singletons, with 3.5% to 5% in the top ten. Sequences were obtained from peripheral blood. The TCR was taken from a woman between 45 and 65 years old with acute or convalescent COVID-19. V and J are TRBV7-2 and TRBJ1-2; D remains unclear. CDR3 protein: CASSLGGSLWEGYTF. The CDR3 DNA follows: TGTGCCAGCAGCTTAGGAGGCAGCCTCTGGGAGGGCTACACCTTC. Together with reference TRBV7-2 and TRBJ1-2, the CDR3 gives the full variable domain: GAGVSQSPSNKVTEKGKDVELRCDPISGHTALYWYRQSLGQGLEFLIYFQGNSAPDKSGLPSDRFSAERTGGSVSTLTIQRTQQEDSAVYLCASSLGGSLWEGYTFGSGTRLTVV.